These 18 T cell receptor beta chains were sequenced from one sample in a study of T cell responses to AZD1222 COVID-19 vaccine. Sequencing used immunoSEQ multiplex PCR; TCRdb keeps in-frame clones, though not all of them. The sample includes roughly 70,000 clones, roughly four fifths of them seen just once. This material consisted of peripheral blood, taken on day 0 of AZD1222 vaccination. All receptors come from an adult in good health.

The chain links TRBV6-5 to TRBJ2-5, with D possibly being TRBD1 or TRBD2 (6 bases each). Trimming stripped 5 bases from V and 5 bases from J, with 18 bases between. Germline assignment: CDR1 MNHEY and CDR2 SVGAGI. The CDR3 extends over 15 amino acids. The CDR3: CASSRTGTGAETQYF. For the CDR3, the DNA is TGTGCCAGCAGTCGCACAGGGACGGGGGCCGAGACCCAGTACTTC.

The chain couples TRBV5-4 to TRBJ2-7, with 10 bases identical to TRBD1. The length of the CDR3 is 16 residues. Germline V gives CDR1 SGHNT, CDR2 YYREEE (reference sequence). V shed 4 bases and J 5 bases; nucleotides not matched to a gene: 12. The CDR3 protein is CASSPRDRGPRDEQYF. The CDR3 DNA reads as TGTGCCAGCAGCCCACGGGACAGGGGCCCTCGGGACGAGCAGTACTTC.

The chain recombines TRBV5-4 with TRBJ2-5; TRBD2 aligns across 7 bases. In germline, CDR1 is SGHNT, CDR2 YYREEE (reference sequence). The CDR3 is 15 amino acids. V was pared by 4 bases and J by 5 bases, with 11 bases of the junction left unmatched. In nucleotides, the CDR3 is TGTGCCAGCAGCAAATCAACCGGGGGAGGGGAGACCCAGTACTTC. Amino acids: CASSKSTGGGETQYF.

This clone has a single count. The CDR3 reads CASSQDRGNTIYF. The CDR3 DNA is TGCGCCAGCAGCCAAGATCGTGGAAACACCATATATTTT. The chain employs TRBV4-3 and TRBJ1-3; D is unresolved. In germline, CDR1 is LGHNA, CDR2 YSLEER. The CDR3 runs 13 residues. The germline V and J ends were trimmed by 0 bases and 3 bases, with 3 bases remaining between them.

This sequence joins TRBV5-1 and TRBJ1-2; TRBD1 might be the D (6 bases). CDR3 length: 14 amino acids. CDR1 and CDR2 (germline): SGHRS, YFSETQ. The V end lost 2 bases, the J end lost 4 bases, and 12 bases lay between the germline ends. CDR3 DNA sequence: TGCGCCAGCAGCTTAGAGGGGGGAGGCTATGGCTACACCTTC. Translating it yields CASSLEGGGYGYTF.

This sequence joins TRBV29-1 and TRBJ2-5; D remains ambiguous. V was clipped by 2 bases and J by 0 bases, with 10 bases between them. Germline CDR1 is SQVTM and CDR2 is ANQGSEA. The length of the CDR3 is 14 residues. The CDR3 bases are TGCAGCGTTGAATTAGCCACCCACCAAGAGACCCAGTACTTC. This sequence encodes CSVELATHQETQYF.

The rearrangement uses TRBV7-8 and TRBJ1-2; D remains unclear. CDR1 is SGHVS, CDR2 FQNEAQ, per germline. This CDR3 is built from 15 residues. Trimming pared 4 bases from V and 3 bases from J, leaving 15 bases between. The CDR3 DNA is TGTGCCAGCAGCTCGGCCTCTTGGCCTGACTATGGCTACACCTTC. Amino acid sequence: CASSSASWPDYGYTF. The variable domain in full, completed from reference TRBV7-8 and TRBJ1-2, reads GAGVSQSPRYKVAKRGQDVALRCDPISGHVSLFWYQQALGQGPEFLTYFQNEAQLDKSGLPSDRFFAERPEGSVSTLKIQRTQQEDSAVYLCASSSASWPDYGYTFGSGTRLTVV.

This clone has a handful of counts. The chain uses TRBV4-2 and TRBJ2-1, with 7 bases fitting TRBD2. Germline CDR1 reads LGHNA; CDR2 reads YNFKEQ. J was trimmed by 3 bases and V by 3 bases; bases with no gene match: 8. The CDR3 has 16 residues. CDR3 protein: CASSHVTSAVYNEQFF. CDR3 DNA: TGTGCCAGCAGCCATGTCACTAGCGCGGTCTACAATGAGCAGTTCTTC.

This chain links TRBV28 with TRBJ2-3; D gene unclear. Germline CDR1 MDHEN, CDR2 SYDVKM. The CDR3 consists of 11 residues. The ends were cut back, 4 bases at V and 9 bases at J, with 8 bases in the middle. CDR3 sequence: CASSSMWTQYF. The CDR3 DNA is TGTGCCAGCAGTTCGATGTGGACGCAGTATTTT.

This chain links TRBV13 with TRBJ2-2; D is unresolved. The germline gives CDR1 PRHDT, CDR2 FYEKMQ (reference sequence). The CDR3 loop spans 12 amino acids. Trimming took off 3 bases at V and 4 bases at J, with 3 bases between the two ends. This chain's CDR3 is CASSFGTGELFF. DNA of the CDR3: TGTGCCAGCAGCTTCGGCACCGGGGAGCTGTTTTTT.

V is TRBV12-3 or TRBV12-4 and J is TRBJ2-3; D not certain. The CDR3 has 13 residues. V was cut by 5 bases and J by 4 bases, with 10 bases left in between. The CDR3 sequence is CASSGTFADTQYF. Written as DNA, the CDR3 is TGTGCCAGCAGTGGAACATTCGCAGATACGCAGTATTTT.

This clone was picked up one time. J is TRBJ2-2 and V is TRBV7-6; perhaps D is TRBD1 or TRBD2 (5 bases each). CDR3 length: 10 amino acids. Between the trimmed V and J ends, which lost 11 bases and 6 bases, there was a span of 7 bases. The V gene's germline CDR1 is SGHVS and CDR2 FNYEAQ. The CDR3 loop is CAVGAGELFF. In nucleotides, the CDR3 is TGTGCCGTGGGGGCCGGGGAGCTGTTTTTT.

The chain couples TRBV28 to TRBJ2-3; no clear D. Germline assignment: CDR1 MDHEN and CDR2 SYDVKM. Deletions cut 6 bases from V and 7 bases from J, with 14 bases between. The CDR3 sequence is 13 residues long. CDR3 DNA: TGTGCCAGCAGCCCCCGAGCTATAAATACGCAGTATTTT. It encodes CASSPRAINTQYF.

In its sample, this clone was seen once. The V call is TRBV5-1, the J call TRBJ2-7; 7 bases match TRBD1. With 0 bases clipped from V and 5 bases from J, the junction kept 5 bases outside the gene matches. This CDR3 comprises 14 residues. Per germline, CDR1 SGHRS and CDR2 YFSETQ. CDR3 DNA: TGCGCCAGCAGCTTGGGAGGGGGCATAAACGAGCAGTACTTC. Translation: CASSLGGGINEQYF.

The chain joins TRBV11-2 to TRBJ1-1; D might be TRBD1 (5 bases). The CDR3 contains 13 residues. Germline CDR1 reads SGHAT; CDR2 reads FQNNGV. V was shortened by 0 bases and J by 7 bases, with 9 bases between the two germline ends. The CDR3 here is CASSLEGEGEAFF. The CDR3 DNA reads as TGTGCCAGCAGCTTAGAGGGGGAGGGTGAAGCTTTCTTT. The entire variable domain, with the rest obtained from reference TRBV11-2 and TRBJ1-1, is as follows: EAGVAQSPRYKIIEKRQSVAFWCNPISGHATLYWYQQILGQGPKLLIQFQNNGVVDDSQLPKDRFSAERLKGVDSTLKIQPAKLEDSAVYLCASSLEGEGEAFFGQGTRLTVV.

This clone was seen just once. This rearrangement joins TRBV18 to TRBJ2-7, with a weak D call TRBD2 (5 bases). This CDR3 region has 14 residues. V lost 3 bases and J lost 0, with 9 bases in between. Germline V lookup: CDR1 KGHSH, CDR2 LQKENI. The CDR3 is CASSPPGFSYEQYF. In nucleotides, the CDR3 is TGTGCCAGCTCACCTCCGGGATTCTCCTACGAGCAGTACTTC.

The rearrangement links TRBV5-5 to TRBJ2-5; D remains ambiguous. Trimming pared 1 base from V and 1 base from J, leaving 2 bases between. The CDR3 extends over 12 amino acids. Germline-derived CDR1 and CDR2 are SGHKS and YYEKEE (reference sequence). CDR3 sequence reads: CASSLTQETQYF. For the CDR3, the DNA is TGTGCCAGCAGCTTGACCCAAGAGACCCAGTACTTC.

V gene TRBV6-5 combines with J gene TRBJ1-1; D remains ambiguous. The CDR3 length is 12 residues. Germline V CDR1 and CDR2: MNHEY, SVGAGI. The germline V and J ends were trimmed by 5 bases and 5 bases, with 9 bases remaining between them. In DNA form, the CDR3 reads TGTGCCAGCAGTAACGGGAGGACTGAAGCTTTCTTT. This codes for CASSNGRTEAFF.